The clone carrying this TCR beta chain was seen ten or more times. Antigen unknown. These data are taken from a study of T cell repertoires in cytomegalovirus infection. About the study: CMV infection and matching HLA type were both indicated by public TCR beta signatures. Broader study findings: Carriage of CMV together with the relevant HLA was identifiable through cumulative public TCR beta family frequency.

TCRdb processed the reads anew with MiXCR; each CDR3 protein has one entry. Of approximately 630,000 distinct CDR3 sequences in the sample, roughly a quarter were seen once. V was pared by 6 bases and J by 3 bases, with 16 bases between. The CDR3 has 15 residues. Germline values: CDR1 ENHRY, CDR2 SYGVKD. This chain links TRBV10-3 with TRBJ2-3; perhaps D is TRBD1 or TRBD2 (5 bases each). The clonotype was recovered from a human donor in good health (CMV status not recorded). Some clones in this sample may be carry-over from other donors' samples. Sequenced sample: CD8+ T cells from PBMCs. CDR3 sequence: CAIREPSGATDTQYF. The CDR3 DNA follows: TGTGCCATCAGGGAACCATCCGGGGCGACAGATACGCAGTATTTT.